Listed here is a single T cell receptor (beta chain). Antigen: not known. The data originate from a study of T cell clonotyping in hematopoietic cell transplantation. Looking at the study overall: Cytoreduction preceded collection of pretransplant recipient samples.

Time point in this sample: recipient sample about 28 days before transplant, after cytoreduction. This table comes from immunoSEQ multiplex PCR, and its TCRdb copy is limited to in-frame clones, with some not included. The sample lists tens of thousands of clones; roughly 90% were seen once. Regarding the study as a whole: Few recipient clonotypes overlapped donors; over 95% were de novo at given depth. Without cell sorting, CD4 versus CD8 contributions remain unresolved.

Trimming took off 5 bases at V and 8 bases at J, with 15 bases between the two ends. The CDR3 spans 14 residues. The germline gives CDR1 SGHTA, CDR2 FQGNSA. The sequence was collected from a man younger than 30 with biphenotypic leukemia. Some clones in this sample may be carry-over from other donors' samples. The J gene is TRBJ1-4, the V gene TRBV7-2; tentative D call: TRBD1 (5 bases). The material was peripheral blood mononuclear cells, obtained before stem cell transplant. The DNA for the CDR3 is TGTGCCAGCAGCCCAGGGTATACGAACGAAAAACTGTTTTTT. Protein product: CASSPGYTNEKLFF. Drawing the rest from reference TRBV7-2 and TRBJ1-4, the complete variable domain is GAGVSQSPSNKVTEKGKDVELRCDPISGHTALYWYRQSLGQGLEFLIYFQGNSAPDKSGLPSDRFSAERTGGSVSTLTIQRTQQEDSAVYLCASSPGYTNEKLFFGSGTQLSVL.